The source of this T cell receptor (beta chain) is a study of T cell changes during pregnancy in multiple sclerosis. The V and J ends lost 5 bases and 5 bases respectively, with 11 bases between them. Germline V lookup: CDR1 SNHLY, CDR2 FYNNEI. This CDR3 has 13 residues. This table comes from immunoSEQ multiplex PCR, and its TCRdb copy is limited to in-frame clones, with some not included. Of around 100,000 clones detected, around 93% appear once; the ten largest clones hold 1.5% to 2.5%. The sample was peripheral blood, taken after pregnancy. This TCR was sampled from a female donor with multiple sclerosis, enrolled in a pregnancy study. The rearrangement links TRBV2 to TRBJ2-3; D is unresolved. As DNA, the CDR3 is TGTGCCAGCAGTCTCCCCCAGATAGATACGCAGTATTTT. Its protein product is CASSLPQIDTQYF.